One TCR beta chain is described in this entry. This specimen belongs to a study of blood T cell repertoires in COVID-19. Study-level information: Spain, Italy and the United States supplied samples that represented acute and convalescent COVID-19.

The CDR3 totals 11 residues. Germline V gene data show CDR1 as DFQATT and CDR2 as SNEGSKA (reference sequence). The V end lost 0 bases, the J end lost 5 bases, and 4 bases lay between the germline ends. As handled by the study authors: Estimation of nucleated cell counts was performed using reference gene primer amplification. The assay was immunoSEQ multiplex PCR, and TCRdb's table has in-frame clones only and misses some. For V, J and clone size, that table is used; D and trimming come from the DNA. The sample has about 140,000 clones; 80% to 90% are singletons. The source material was PBMCs or T cells enriched from blood (not recorded which). This rearrangement joins TRBV20-1 to TRBJ2-5; D unclear. This receptor was taken from a man in his 60s who had recovered from COVID-19. CDR3 in amino acids: CSAREEETQYF. DNA of the CDR3: TGCAGTGCTAGAGAGGAGGAGACCCAGTACTTC.